These 11 T cell receptor beta chains originate from one sample sequenced in a study of T cells in Graves' hyperthyroidism and ophthalmopathy. TCR beta CDR3 regions were amplified from RNA transcripts. During a first-round RT-PCR of the TCR CDR3, the HTBI primer set was used. TCRdb re-analysed the multiplex PCR reads in MiXCR, keeping a single row per CDR3 protein. This sample has hundreds of thousands of distinct CDR3 sequences, with about 20% found just once. The sequenced material came from blood. All receptors come from a man in his forties or fifties with Graves' ophthalmopathy.

This clonotype was detected only a few times. The chain carries TRBV19 and TRBJ2-5; 10 positions match TRBD2. CDR1 is LNHDA and CDR2 is SQIVND in the germline V gene (reference sequence). J gave up 1 base and V 4 bases, and 3 bases lay outside the gene matches. The CDR3 covers 15 residues. The CDR3 DNA sequence: TGTGCCAGTAGTAGGACTAGCGGAATCCAAGAGACCCAGTACTTC. Translated: CASSRTSGIQETQYF.

The chain carries TRBV2 and TRBJ1-1, with 7 bases identical to TRBD1. V shed 8 bases and J 3 bases; nucleotides not matched to a gene: 6. Germline V gene data show CDR1 as SNHLY and CDR2 as FYNNEI. The CDR3 runs 13 residues. CDR3 sequence: CASLQGTYTEAFF. CDR3 bases: TGTGCCAGCCTACAGGGGACCTACACTGAAGCTTTCTTT.

The chain links TRBV9 to TRBJ2-7, with TRBD2 identical over 13 bases. Germline-derived CDR1 and CDR2 are SGDLS and YYNGEE. V trimming: 4 bases; J trimming: 2 bases; junction bases outside the gene matches: 6. The CDR3 extends over 16 amino acids. The CDR3 here is CASSPGLAGITYEQYF. CDR3 DNA: TGTGCCAGCAGCCCGGGACTAGCGGGGATCACCTACGAGCAGTACTTC.

V and J are TRBV7-2 and TRBJ2-1; tentative D call: TRBD1 (6 bases). CDR1 is SGHTA, CDR2 FQGNSA, per germline. Trimming left V 6 bases short and J 7 bases short, with 16 bases between. The CDR3 spans 14 residues. The chain's CDR3 is CASSFLRQVNEQFF. CDR3 bases: TGTGCCAGCAGTTTCCTCCGACAGGTTAATGAGCAGTTCTTC.

This clonotype was seen a few times. The CDR3 protein is CASSYSRKTGTIDWIQYF. The DNA of the CDR3 is TGTGCCAGCAGTTACTCCCGGAAAACCGGGACTATAGACTGGATTCAGTACTTC. The chain employs TRBV6-5 and TRBJ2-4, with 7 bases fitting TRBD2. Per germline, CDR1 MNHEY and CDR2 SVGAGI. This CDR3 has 18 amino acids. The V segment lost 0 bases and the J segment 10 bases; nucleotides outside the gene matches: 18.

The genes are TRBV20-1 and TRBJ1-1, with 7 positions matching TRBD1. The germline CDR1 and CDR2 sequences are DFQATT and SNEGSKA (reference sequence). J was trimmed by 5 bases and V by 6 bases; bases with no gene match: 3. The CDR3 is 11 residues long. The CDR3 nucleotides are TGCAGTGCCCAGGGGGGAACTGAAGCTTTCTTT. Translated, it gives CSAQGGTEAFF.

The genes are TRBV7-3 and TRBJ1-1; D ambiguous. This CDR3 has 12 residues. V lost 3 bases to trimming and J lost 11 bases, with 13 bases between them. Germline V gene lookup returns CDR1 SGHTA and CDR2 FQGTGA. The DNA of the CDR3 is TGTGCCAGCAGCTTTGGCAGTGATGGCGCTTTCTTT. Amino acid sequence: CASSFGSDGAFF. The variable domain in full, with the rest retrieved from reference TRBV7-3 and TRBJ1-1, is GAGVSQTPSNKVTEKGKYVELRCDPISGHTALYWYRQSLGQGPEFLIYFQGTGAADDSGLPNDRFFAVRPEGSVSTLKIQRTERGDSAVYLCASSFGSDGAFFGQGTRLTVV.

This clonotype came up many times. The rearrangement uses TRBV27 and TRBJ1-1; TRBD1 aligns across 10 bases. Per germline, CDR1 MNHEY and CDR2 SMNVEV (reference sequence). With V trimmed by 2 bases and J by 5 bases, 11 bases remained unmatched. There are 17 residues in the CDR3. CDR3 in amino acids: CASSLAGQGLWRTEAFF. The DNA for the CDR3 is TGTGCCAGCAGTTTAGCGGGACAGGGGCTGTGGCGGACTGAAGCTTTCTTT.

This clonotype occurred a few times. The J gene is TRBJ2-5, the V gene TRBV7-2; TRBD2 matches at 7 bases. Germline assignment: CDR1 SGHTA and CDR2 FQGNSA. CDR3 length equals 14 residues. V was clipped by 7 bases and J by 5 bases; unmatched bases: 10. The CDR3 region is CASKKLAEGETQYF. The CDR3 region has the DNA TGTGCCAGCAAAAAGCTAGCGGAAGGGGAGACCCAGTACTTC.

The genes are TRBV6-5 and TRBJ1-1; D gene ambiguous. The CDR3 totals 16 residues. Trimming cost V 0 bases and J 0 bases, with 11 bases left between them. CDR1 MNHEY and CDR2 SVGAGI come from the germline V gene. DNA of the CDR3: TGTGCCAGCAGTTACTCGATTCACAGCATGAACACTGAAGCTTTCTTT. As protein: CASSYSIHSMNTEAFF.

This clonotype is a singleton in its sample. One base away lies a much larger clone, so this may be a sequencing read error. The chain is built from TRBV7-9 and TRBJ2-7; D ambiguous. This CDR3 spans 14 amino acids. Trimming took 3 bases from V and 3 from J, leaving 12 bases between them. The germline V gene has CDR1 SEHNR and CDR2 FQNEAQ (reference sequence). The CDR3 here is CASSFAVGVYEQYF. The CDR3, as DNA: TGTGCCAGCAGCTTTGCGGTAGGAGTCTACGAGCAGTACTTC.